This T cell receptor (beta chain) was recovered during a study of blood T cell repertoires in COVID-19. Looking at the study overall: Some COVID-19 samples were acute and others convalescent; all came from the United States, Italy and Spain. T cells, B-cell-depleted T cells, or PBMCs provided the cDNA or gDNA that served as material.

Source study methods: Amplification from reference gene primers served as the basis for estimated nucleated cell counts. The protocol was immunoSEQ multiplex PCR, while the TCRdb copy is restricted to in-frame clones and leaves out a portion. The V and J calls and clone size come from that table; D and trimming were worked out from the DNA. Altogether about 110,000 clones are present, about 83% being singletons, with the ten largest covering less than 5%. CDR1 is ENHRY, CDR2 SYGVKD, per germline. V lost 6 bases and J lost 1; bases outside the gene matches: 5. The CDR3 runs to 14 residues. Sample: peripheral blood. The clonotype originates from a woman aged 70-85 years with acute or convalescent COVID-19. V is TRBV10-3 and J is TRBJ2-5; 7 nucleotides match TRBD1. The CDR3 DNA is TGTGCCATCAGGAAACAGGGGACCCAAGAGACCCAGTACTTC. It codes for CAIRKQGTQETQYF.